The 8 T cell receptor beta chains below come from one sample, sequenced in a study of regulatory dendritic cells for organ transplantation. Assay: immunoSEQ multiplex PCR; the TCRdb copy retains only in-frame clones and omits some. The data hold about 4,000 clones, with 60% to 85% observed a single time. CFSE-labeled sorted T cells met regulatory or mature dendritic cells for over 4 days. These receptors lack a known antigen. Material for sequencing was memory CD8+ T cells from blood cultured with dendritic cells. As for subset: CD45RO+ memory T cells. These receptors originate from a human donor in good health.

The rearrangement joins TRBV4-3 to TRBJ2-6; the match to TRBD1 covers 7 bases. This CDR3 comprises 17 residues. V was pared by 0 bases and J by 0 bases, with 2 bases of the junction left unmatched. Per the germline V gene, CDR1 is LGHNA and CDR2 is YSLEER. The CDR3 bases are TGCGCCAGCAGCCAAGAAGGGGACAGCTCTGGGGCCAACGTCCTGACTTTC. This codes for CASSQEGDSSGANVLTF.

This chain links TRBV5-5 with TRBJ1-1; D may be TRBD1 (5 bases). The CDR3 length is 12 residues. V lost 0 bases and J lost 11, with 11 bases in between. The V gene's germline CDR1 is SGHKS and CDR2 YYEKEE (reference sequence). CDR3 in amino acids: CASSLASWGAFF. CDR3 DNA: TGTGCCAGCAGCTTGGCAAGTTGGGGGGCTTTCTTT. Full variable domain (rest looked up from reference TRBV5-5 and TRBJ1-1): DAGVTQSPTHLIKTRGQQVTLRCSPISGHKSVSWYQQVLGQGPQFIFQYYEKEERGRGNFPDRFSARQFPNYSSELNVNALLLGDSALYLCASSLASWGAFFGQGTRLTVV.

This clone showed up just a few times. The V and J genes are TRBV4-1 and TRBJ1-4, with D possibly matching TRBD1 (5 bases). Trimming took off 4 bases at V and 5 bases at J, with 17 bases between the two ends. The germline gives CDR1 MGHRA, CDR2 YSYEKL. The CDR3 runs 16 residues. DNA of the CDR3: TGCGCCAGCAGCCCCTTCGGGGGTGGGGGAAATGAAAAACTGTTTTTT. Its protein is CASSPFGGGGNEKLFF.

The CDR3 spells CASSSYPGVQPQHF. The CDR3 DNA sequence: TGTGCCAGCAGTTCATACCCGGGGGTGCAGCCCCAGCATTTT. J is TRBJ1-5 and V is TRBV28, with D maybe TRBD1 (5 bases). The CDR3 contains 14 residues. Germline V gene sequence: CDR1 MDHEN, CDR2 SYDVKM. V lost 4 bases and J 7 bases, leaving 14 bases between the germline ends.

The chain uses TRBV4-1 and TRBJ2-7; TRBD2 matches at 8 bases. Germline lookup yields CDR1 MGHRA and CDR2 YSYEKL. Trimming at V came to 3 bases and at J to 0 bases, leaving 1 base not matched to a gene. This CDR3 region has 14 residues. The DNA for the CDR3 is TGCGCCAGCAGCCAGACTAGCGACTCCTACGAGCAGTACTTC. Translating it yields CASSQTSDSYEQYF.

The genes are TRBV13 and TRBJ2-7; no clear D gene. CDR3 length equals 13 residues. Trimming removed 5 bases at V and 4 bases at J, with 12 bases between. Germline V CDR1 and CDR2: PRHDT, FYEKMQ (reference sequence). CDR3 sequence (DNA): TGTGCCAGCAGCCTTACCATATCGTACGAGCAGTACTTC. Its translation is CASSLTISYEQYF.

Here the CDR3 reads CASSGRGISYEQYF. DNA for the CDR3: TGTGCCAGCAGTGGACGGGGTATCTCCTACGAGCAGTACTTC. The J gene is TRBJ2-7, the V gene TRBV6-1; TRBD2 is a possible D gene (5 bases). The CDR3 has 14 residues. V dropped 4 bases and J dropped 0 bases, with 10 bases sitting between them. Germline CDR1 and CDR2: MNHNS and SASEGT.

This chain links TRBV19 with TRBJ2-1; D tentatively fits TRBD1 or TRBD2 (5 bases each). In germline, CDR1 is LNHDA, CDR2 SQIVND (reference sequence). Trimming cost V 1 base and J 2 bases, with 6 bases left between them. The CDR3 is 14 residues long. The CDR3 protein is CASSIGGPYNEQFF. The CDR3 DNA is TGTGCCAGTAGTATAGGGGGACCCTACAATGAGCAGTTCTTC. Full variable domain (missing parts from reference TRBV19 and TRBJ2-1): DGGITQSPKYLFRKEGQNVTLSCEQNLNHDAMYWYRQDPGQGLRLIYYSQIVNDFQKGDIAEGYSVSREKKESFPLTVTSAQKNPTAFYLCASSIGGPYNEQFFGPGTRLTVL.